This record concerns one T cell receptor beta chain sequence. Its antigen is unknown. Some clones are missing from TCRdb's copy, which holds only in-frame ones; the method was immunoSEQ multiplex PCR. This repertoire shows 250,000 to 400,000 clones, approximately 91% found once; its top ten account for approximately 0.9%. These data are taken from a study of cytomegalovirus exposure and HLA in healthy donors. Notes on the study in general: Rarity held for most TCR sequences, but there were some public TCRs that occurred in many donors.

V lost 0 bases to trimming and J lost 2 bases, with 8 bases between them. The CDR3 has 15 amino acids. Per germline, CDR1 LNHNV and CDR2 YYDKDF (reference sequence). The rearrangement uses TRBV15 and TRBJ1-3; perhaps TRBD1 as D (5 bases). This TCR was sampled from a young man in good health and CMV-seronegative. Source material: PBMCs. The CDR3 nucleotides are TGTGCCACCAGCAGAGATCGGGGGGCTGGAAACACCATATATTTT. It specifies CATSRDRGAGNTIYF.